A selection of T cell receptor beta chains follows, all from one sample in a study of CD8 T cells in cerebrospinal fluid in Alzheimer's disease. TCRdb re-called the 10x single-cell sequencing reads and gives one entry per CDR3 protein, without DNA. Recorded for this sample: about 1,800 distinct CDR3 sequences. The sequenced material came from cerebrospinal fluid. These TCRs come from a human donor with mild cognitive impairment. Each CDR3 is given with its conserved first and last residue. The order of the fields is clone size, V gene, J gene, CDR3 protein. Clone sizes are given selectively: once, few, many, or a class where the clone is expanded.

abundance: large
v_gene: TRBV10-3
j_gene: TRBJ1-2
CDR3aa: CAISGPETAASYTF

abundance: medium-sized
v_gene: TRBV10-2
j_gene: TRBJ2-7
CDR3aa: CASSVVVREQYF

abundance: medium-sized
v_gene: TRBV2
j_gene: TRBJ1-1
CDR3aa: CASIEWDTEAFF

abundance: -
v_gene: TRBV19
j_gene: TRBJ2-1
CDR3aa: CASSALGLAGALNEQFF

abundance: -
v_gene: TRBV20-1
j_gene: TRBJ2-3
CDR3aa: CSAEGLAGVGTDTQYF

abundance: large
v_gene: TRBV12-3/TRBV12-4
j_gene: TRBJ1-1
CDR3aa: CASRAPGLLEAFF

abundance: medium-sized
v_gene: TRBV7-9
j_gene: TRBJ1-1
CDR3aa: CASSFRQGPSNTEAFF

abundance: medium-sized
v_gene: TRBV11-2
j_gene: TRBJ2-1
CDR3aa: CASSLSEGLAGAYEQFF

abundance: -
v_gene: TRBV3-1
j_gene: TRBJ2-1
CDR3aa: CASSDRNGYNEQFF

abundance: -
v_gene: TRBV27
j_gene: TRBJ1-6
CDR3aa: CASSLYWDGTLDRSPLHF

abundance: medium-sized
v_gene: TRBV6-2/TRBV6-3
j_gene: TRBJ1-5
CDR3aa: CASMRDKYQPQHF

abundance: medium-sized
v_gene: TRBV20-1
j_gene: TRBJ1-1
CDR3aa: CSARRTSNTEAFF

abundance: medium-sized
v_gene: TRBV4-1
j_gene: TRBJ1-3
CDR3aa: CASSFTAEGNTIYF

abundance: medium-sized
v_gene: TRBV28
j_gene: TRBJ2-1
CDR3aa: CASSSRTVSSYNEQFF

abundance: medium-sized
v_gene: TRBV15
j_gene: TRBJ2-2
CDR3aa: CATNPSLAGLNTGELFF

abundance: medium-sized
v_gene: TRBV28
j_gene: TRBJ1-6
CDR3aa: CASRRGTNSPLHF

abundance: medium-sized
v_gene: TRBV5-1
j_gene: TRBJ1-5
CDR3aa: CASSFRGEGGQPQHF

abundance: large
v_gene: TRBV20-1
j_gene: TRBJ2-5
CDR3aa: CSASRTGTPDQETQYF